This T cell receptor (beta chain) was sequenced during a study of cytomegalovirus exposure and HLA in healthy donors. Sampled while nominally healthy, donors likely had unrecorded immune exposures. 13 Jbeta primers and 60 Vbeta primers were used for the PCR. TCRdb's table, derived via immunoSEQ multiplex PCR, lists solely in-frame clones and lacks some. The table has 83,000 or so clones, over 75% seen once. After removal of 5 bases from V and 6 bases from J, the junction contained 10 bases not matched to a gene. This CDR3 is built from 15 residues. The germline V gene encodes CDR1 MNHNY and CDR2 SVGAGI (reference sequence).

Sequenced input: PBMCs. V gene TRBV6-6 combines with J gene TRBJ1-1; 9 bases align to TRBD1. The sequence came from a female donor in good health and CMV-seronegative. This chain's CDR3 is CASSPRDRDLAEAFF. The CDR3 DNA reads as TGTGCCAGCAGTCCCAGGGACAGGGATTTAGCTGAAGCTTTCTTT.